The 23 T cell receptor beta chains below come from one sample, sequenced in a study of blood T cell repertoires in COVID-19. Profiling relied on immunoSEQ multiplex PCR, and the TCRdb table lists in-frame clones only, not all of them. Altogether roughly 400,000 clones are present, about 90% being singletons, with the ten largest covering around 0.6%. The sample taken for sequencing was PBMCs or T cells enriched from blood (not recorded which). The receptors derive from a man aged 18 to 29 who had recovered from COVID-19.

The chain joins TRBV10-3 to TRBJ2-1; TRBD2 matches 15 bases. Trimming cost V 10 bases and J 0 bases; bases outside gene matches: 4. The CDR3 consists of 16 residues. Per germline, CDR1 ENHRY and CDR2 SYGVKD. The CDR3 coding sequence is TGTGCCACCGGGACTAGCGGGAGGTTCTCCTACAATGAGCAGTTCTTC. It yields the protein CATGTSGRFSYNEQFF.

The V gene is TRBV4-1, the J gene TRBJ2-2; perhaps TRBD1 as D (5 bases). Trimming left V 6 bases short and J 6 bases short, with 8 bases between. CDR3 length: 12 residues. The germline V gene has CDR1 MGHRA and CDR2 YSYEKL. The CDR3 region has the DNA TGCGCCAGCAGGCAGGGTTCCGGGGAGCTGTTTTTT. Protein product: CASRQGSGELFF.

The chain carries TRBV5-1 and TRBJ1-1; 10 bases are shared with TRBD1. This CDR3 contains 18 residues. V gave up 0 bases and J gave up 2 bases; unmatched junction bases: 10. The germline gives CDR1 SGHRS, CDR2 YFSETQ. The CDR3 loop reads CASSLGQGAPGRNTEAFF. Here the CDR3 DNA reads TGCGCCAGCAGCTTGGGACAGGGGGCGCCCGGGCGAAACACTGAAGCTTTCTTT.

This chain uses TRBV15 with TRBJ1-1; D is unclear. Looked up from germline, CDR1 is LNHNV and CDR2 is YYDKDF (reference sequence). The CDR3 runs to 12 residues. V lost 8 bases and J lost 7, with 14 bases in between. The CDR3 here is CATGAGLSEAFF. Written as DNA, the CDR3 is TGTGCCACCGGTGCGGGGTTGAGTGAAGCTTTCTTT. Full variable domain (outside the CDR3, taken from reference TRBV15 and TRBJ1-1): DAMVIQNPRYQVTQFGKPVTLSCSQTLNHNVMYWYQQKSSQAPKLLFHYYDKDFNNEADTPDNFQSRRPNTSFCFLDIRSPGLGDTAMYLCATGAGLSEAFFGQGTRLTVV.

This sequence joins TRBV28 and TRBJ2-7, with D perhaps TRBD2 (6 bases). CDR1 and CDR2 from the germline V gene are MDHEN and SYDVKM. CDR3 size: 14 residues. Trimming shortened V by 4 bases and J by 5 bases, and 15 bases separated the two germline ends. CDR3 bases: TGTGCCAGCAGTTCTCCTGGGTCGGGGGACGAGCAGTACTTC. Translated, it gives CASSSPGSGDEQYF.

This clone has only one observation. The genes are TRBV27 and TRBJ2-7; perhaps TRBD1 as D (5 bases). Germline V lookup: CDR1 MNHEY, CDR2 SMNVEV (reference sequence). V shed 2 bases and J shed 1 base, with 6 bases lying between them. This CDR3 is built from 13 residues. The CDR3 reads CASSLDRSYEQYF. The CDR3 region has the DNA TGTGCCAGCAGTTTAGACAGATCCTACGAGCAGTACTTC.

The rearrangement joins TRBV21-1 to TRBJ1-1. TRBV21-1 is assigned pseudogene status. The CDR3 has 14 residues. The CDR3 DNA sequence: TGTGCCCCCCGAGGGCCTTACAGTCACACTGAAGCTTTCTTT. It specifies CAPRGPYSHTEAFF.

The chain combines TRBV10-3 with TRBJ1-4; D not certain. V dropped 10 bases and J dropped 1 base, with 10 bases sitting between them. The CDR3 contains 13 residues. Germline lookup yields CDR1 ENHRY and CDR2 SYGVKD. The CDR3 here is CATAGGTNEKLFF. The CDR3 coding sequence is TGTGCCACCGCAGGAGGAACTAATGAAAAACTGTTTTTT.

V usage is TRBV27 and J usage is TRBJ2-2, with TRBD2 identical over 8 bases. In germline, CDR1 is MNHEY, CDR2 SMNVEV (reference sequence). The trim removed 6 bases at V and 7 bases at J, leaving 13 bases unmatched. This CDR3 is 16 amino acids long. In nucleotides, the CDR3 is TGTGCCAGCAGGGACGGCGCTAGCGGGTCCCACGGGGAGCTGTTTTTT. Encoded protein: CASRDGASGSHGELFF.

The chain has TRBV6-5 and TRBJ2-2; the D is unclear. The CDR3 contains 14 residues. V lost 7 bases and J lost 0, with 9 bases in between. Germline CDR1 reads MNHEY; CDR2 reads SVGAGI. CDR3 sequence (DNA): TGTGCCAGCATGCTAACGGCGAACACCGGGGAGCTGTTTTTT. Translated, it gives CASMLTANTGELFF.

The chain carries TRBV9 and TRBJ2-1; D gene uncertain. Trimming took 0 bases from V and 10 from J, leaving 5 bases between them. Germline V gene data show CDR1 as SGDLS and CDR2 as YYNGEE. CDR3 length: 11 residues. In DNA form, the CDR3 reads TGTGCCAGCAGCGTAGATCTCGAGCAGTTCTTC. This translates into CASSVDLEQFF. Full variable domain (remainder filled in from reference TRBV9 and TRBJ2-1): DSGVTQTPKHLITATGQRVTLRCSPRSGDLSVYWYQQSLDQGLQFLIQYYNGEERAKGNILERFSAQQFPDLHSELNLSSLELGDSALYFCASSVDLEQFFGPGTRLTVL.

The CDR3 sequence: CASSERTGGGYTF. The CDR3, as DNA: TGTGCCAGCAGCGAGAGGACAGGCGGGGGCTACACCTTC. This chain links TRBV7-2 with TRBJ1-2; 7 positions match TRBD1. The germline CDR1 and CDR2 sequences are SGHTA and FQGNSA. This CDR3 contains 13 residues. V lost 5 bases and J lost 8; bases outside the gene matches: 8.

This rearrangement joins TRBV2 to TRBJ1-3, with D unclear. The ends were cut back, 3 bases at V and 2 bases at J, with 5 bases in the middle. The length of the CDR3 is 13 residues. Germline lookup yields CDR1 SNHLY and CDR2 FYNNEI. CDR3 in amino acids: CASSDRPGNTIYF. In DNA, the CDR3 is TGTGCCAGCAGTGACAGGCCTGGAAACACCATATATTTT.

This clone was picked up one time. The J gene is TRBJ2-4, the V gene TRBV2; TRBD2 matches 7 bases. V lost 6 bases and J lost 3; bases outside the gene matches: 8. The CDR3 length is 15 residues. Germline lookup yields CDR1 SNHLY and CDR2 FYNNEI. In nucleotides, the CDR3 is TGTGCCAGCAGACCCCGGGGGGAGGTCAAAAACATTCAGTACTTC. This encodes CASRPRGEVKNIQYF.

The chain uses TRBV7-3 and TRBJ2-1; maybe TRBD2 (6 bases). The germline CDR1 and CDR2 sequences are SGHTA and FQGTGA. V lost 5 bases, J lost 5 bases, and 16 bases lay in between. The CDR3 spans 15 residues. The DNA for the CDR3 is TGTGCCAGCAGCCCCGGAGGGGAGTGGGACAATGAGCAGTTCTTC. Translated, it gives CASSPGGEWDNEQFF.

The CDR3 loop reads CASSLNSGVGYTF. The CDR3 DNA follows: TGTGCCAGCAGTTTGAATTCCGGGGTTGGCTACACCTTC. This chain connects TRBV12-3 or TRBV12-4 to TRBJ1-2; D gene uncertain. The V gene lost 3 bases and the J gene lost 7 bases, with 12 bases spanning the gap. The CDR3 loop spans 13 amino acids.

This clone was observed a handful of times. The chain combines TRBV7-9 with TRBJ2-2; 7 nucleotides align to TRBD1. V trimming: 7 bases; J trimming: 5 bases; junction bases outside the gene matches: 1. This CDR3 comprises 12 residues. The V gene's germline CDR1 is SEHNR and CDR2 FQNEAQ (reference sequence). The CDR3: CASIRGTGELFF. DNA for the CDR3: TGTGCCAGCATCAGGGGGACCGGGGAGCTGTTTTTT.

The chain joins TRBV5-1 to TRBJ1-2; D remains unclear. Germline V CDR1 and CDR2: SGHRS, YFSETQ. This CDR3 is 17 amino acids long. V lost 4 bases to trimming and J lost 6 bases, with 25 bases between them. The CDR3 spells CASSLLQSDSRRHGYTF. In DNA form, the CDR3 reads TGCGCCAGCAGCCTCCTCCAATCGGACTCAAGGAGGCATGGCTACACCTTC.

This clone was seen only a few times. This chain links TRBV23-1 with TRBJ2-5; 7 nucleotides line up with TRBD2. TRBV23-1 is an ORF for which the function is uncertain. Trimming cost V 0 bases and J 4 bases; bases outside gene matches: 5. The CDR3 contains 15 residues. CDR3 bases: TGCGCCAGCAGTCAATCTACGGGGGGAGGAGAGACCCAGTACTTC. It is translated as CASSQSTGGGETQYF.

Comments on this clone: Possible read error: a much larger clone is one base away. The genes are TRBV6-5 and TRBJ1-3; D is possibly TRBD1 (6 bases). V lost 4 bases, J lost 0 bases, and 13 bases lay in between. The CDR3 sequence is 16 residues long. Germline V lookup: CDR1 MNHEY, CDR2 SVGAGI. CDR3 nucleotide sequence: TGTGCCAGCAGTTCCGGGGGCGGGGGCTCTGGAAACACCATATATTTT. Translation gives CASSSGGGGSGNTIYF.

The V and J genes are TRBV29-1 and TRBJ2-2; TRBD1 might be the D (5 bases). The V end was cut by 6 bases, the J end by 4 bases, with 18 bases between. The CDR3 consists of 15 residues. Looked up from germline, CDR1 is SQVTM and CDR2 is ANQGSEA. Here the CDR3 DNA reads TGCAGCGTCCGAATCAGGGATCGAGGCACCGGGGAGCTGTTTTTT. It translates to CSVRIRDRGTGELFF.

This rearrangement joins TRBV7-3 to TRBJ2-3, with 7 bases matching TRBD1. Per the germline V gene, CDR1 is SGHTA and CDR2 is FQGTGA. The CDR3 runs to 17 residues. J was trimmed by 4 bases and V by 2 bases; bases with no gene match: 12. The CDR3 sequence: CASSLPGRPTGSDTQYF. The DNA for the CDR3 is TGTGCCAGCAGCTTACCCGGGCGCCCGACAGGGTCAGATACGCAGTATTTT.

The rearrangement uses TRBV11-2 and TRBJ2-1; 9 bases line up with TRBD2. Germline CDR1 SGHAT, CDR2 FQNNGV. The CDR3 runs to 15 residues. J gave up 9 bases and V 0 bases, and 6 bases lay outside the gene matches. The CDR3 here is CASSLERTSVGEQFF. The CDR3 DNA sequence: TGTGCCAGCAGCTTAGAACGGACTAGCGTGGGTGAGCAGTTCTTC.